This T cell receptor beta chain was documented in a study of CD8+CD57+ T cells in acquired aplastic anemia. Using genomic DNA as the template, TCR beta VDJ and CDR3 profiling was carried out. TCRdb called the reads again in MiXCR, with one record for every CDR3 protein. The table has hundreds of thousands of distinct CDR3 sequences, 55% to 70% seen once. The CDR3 sequence is 14 residues long. V shed 5 bases and J shed 5 bases, with 13 bases lying between them. Germline loops: CDR1 DFQATT, CDR2 SNEGSKA (reference sequence). The V gene is TRBV20-1, the J gene TRBJ1-6, with TRBD1 as a possible D gene (6 bases). The sample consisted of sorted CD4+, CD8+, or CD8+CD57+ T cells (not recorded which) from PBMCs. The clonotype was recovered from a human donor in good health, serving as a control. The CDR3 DNA follows: TGCAGTGCTGCCGGGACAAACGATAATTCACCCCTCCACTTT. This sequence encodes CSAAGTNDNSPLHF.